The TCR beta chain described here comes from a study of technical replicates of blood from a handful of donors. Using immunoSEQ multiplex PCR, the repertoire was profiled, and TCRdb retains in-frame clones only, with some absent. The table lists about 80,000 clones, 75% to 95% of them singletons, with 0.39% in the top ten. This CDR3 region has 14 residues. Germline CDR1 SGHRS, CDR2 YFSETQ. Trimming took 1 base from V and 2 from J; bases not matched to a gene: 0. This TCR derives from a human donor in good health. The sample consisted of T cells isolated from PBMCs. The chain carries TRBV5-1 and TRBJ2-5; 9 positions agree with TRBD2. The CDR3 coding sequence is TGCGCCAGCAGCTTGACTAGCGGGCAAGAGACCCAGTACTTC. Translation: CASSLTSGQETQYF.